This TCR beta chain was retrieved from a study of cytomegalovirus exposure and HLA in healthy donors. Overall study: Earlier, about 180 million T cells were analyzed, and about 120 million unique TCR beta sequences were found among them. Study results and limitations: Reportedly, diagnosis of cytomegalovirus status by the classifier showed high specificity and sensitivity. Three CMV-associated chains proved CMV antigen-specific in vitro. The later analysis indicated that the majority of CMV-associated TCR beta chains appeared HLA-restricted.

The CDR3 length is 17 residues. Germline V gene sequence: CDR1 SQVTM, CDR2 ANQGSEA. V shed 3 bases and J 8 bases; nucleotides not matched to a gene: 15. As for this clone: Its target is unknown.

Researchers ran the PCR with 60 Vbeta and 13 Jbeta primers. Produced via immunoSEQ multiplex PCR; TCRdb's table is partial and in-frame only. The repertoire holds almost 200,000 clones, around 76% seen once, with 1.5% to 2% in the top ten. The clonotype was recovered from a man aged 30 to 39 in good health and CMV-seronegative. The V and J genes are TRBV29-1 and TRBJ2-1; TRBD2 matches 11 bases. The sequenced material came from PBMCs. The CDR3 loop reads CSVEAPGVAGGSYEQFF. The CDR3, as DNA: TGCAGCGTTGAGGCCCCGGGAGTAGCGGGAGGGAGTTATGAGCAGTTCTTC.